Shown below are 27 T cell receptor beta chains from a single sample sequenced in a study of cytomegalovirus exposure and HLA in healthy donors. With 60 Vbeta and 13 Jbeta primers, the PCR was carried out. Assay used: immunoSEQ multiplex PCR; TCRdb lists only in-frame clones, some missing. The sample includes approximately 110,000 clones, 60% to 85% seen only once; the top ten take about 5.7%. Sample: PBMCs. Receptors were obtained from a male donor in good health and CMV-seronegative.

This chain connects TRBV13 to TRBJ2-7; 7 bases line up with TRBD1. V was pared by 2 bases and J by 3 bases, with 7 bases of the junction left unmatched. This CDR3 is 15 amino acids long. Germline V CDR1 and CDR2: PRHDT, FYEKMQ (reference sequence). The CDR3 region has the DNA TGTGCCAGCAGCTTAAGTCGTTACAGGGGCTACGAGCAGTACTTC. It yields the protein CASSLSRYRGYEQYF.

This clone was picked up a small number of times. The chain carries TRBV6-4 and TRBJ2-1, with a possible D match to TRBD1 (6 bases). Germline CDR1 reads MRHNA; CDR2 reads SNTAGT. With 0 bases removed from V and 7 bases from J, the gap between germline ends came to 13 bases. The CDR3 sequence is 15 residues long. The CDR3 loop reads CASSDSLDSMNEQFF. The CDR3 DNA reads as TGTGCCAGCAGTGACTCCCTGGACAGTATGAATGAGCAGTTCTTC.

V usage is TRBV7-3 and J usage is TRBJ1-1, with 8 bases aligning to TRBD1. The V gene end was trimmed by 5 bases and the J gene end by 6 bases; junction bases not matched to a gene: 8. The CDR3 length is 14 residues. CDR1 and CDR2 from the germline V gene are SGHTA and FQGTGA. The CDR3 region is CASSLDRVKPEAFF. In nucleotides, the CDR3 is TGTGCCAGCAGCCTGGACAGGGTAAAGCCTGAAGCTTTCTTT. Full variable domain (missing parts from reference TRBV7-3 and TRBJ1-1): GAGVSQTPSNKVTEKGKYVELRCDPISGHTALYWYRQSLGQGPEFLIYFQGTGAADDSGLPNDRFFAVRPEGSVSTLKIQRTERGDSAVYLCASSLDRVKPEAFFGQGTRLTVV.

This clone has ten or more counts. The CDR3 DNA reads as TGTGCCAGCAGCTTGACAGGGGCCCTAGGAGAGCAGTTCTTC. Translation gives CASSLTGALGEQFF. The rearrangement links TRBV5-6 to TRBJ2-1, with TRBD1 identical over 7 bases. V shed 1 base and J 10 bases; nucleotides not matched to a gene: 8. The germline V gene encodes CDR1 SGHDT and CDR2 YYEEEE. The CDR3 length is 14 residues.

Points on this clone: The germline gene is not matched at one end of the junction; a read error may be the cause. The rearrangement uses TRBV7-3 and TRBJ1-4, with 7 bases matching TRBD1. Germline loops: CDR1 SGHTA, CDR2 FQGTGA. The CDR3 covers 16 residues. Here the CDR3 reads CASSLTGTVVNEKLFF. The CDR3 coding sequence is TGTGCCAGCAGCCTAACAGGGACAGTGGTCAATGAAAAACTGTTTTTT.

The V and J genes are TRBV4-1 and TRBJ1-5; tentatively, D is TRBD1 (5 bases). CDR1 is MGHRA, CDR2 YSYEKL, per germline. Trimming shortened V by 1 base and J by 2 bases, and 12 bases separated the two germline ends. The CDR3 loop spans 16 amino acids. CDR3 DNA: TGCGCCAGCAGCCAAGTTGGGGCAAGTGGCAATCAGCCCCAGCATTTT. It is translated as CASSQVGASGNQPQHF.

In its sample, this clone was seen a few times. The chain couples TRBV15 to TRBJ1-1; D is undetermined. CDR1 and CDR2 from the germline V gene are LNHNV and YYDKDF (reference sequence). The CDR3 has 12 amino acids. Deletions cut 0 bases from V and 7 bases from J, with 6 bases between. The CDR3 loop is CATSRDMFEAFF. The CDR3 coding sequence is TGTGCCACCAGCAGAGATATGTTTGAAGCTTTCTTT.

This clone is a singleton in its sample. The chain couples TRBV5-1 to TRBJ1-1; 11 nucleotides align to TRBD1. V lost 4 bases to trimming and J lost 0 bases; unmatched junction nucleotides: 5. The CDR3 sequence is 16 residues long. Germline CDR1 reads SGHRS; CDR2 reads YFSETQ. This CDR3 reads CASSPGQGAMNTEAFF. The CDR3 coding sequence is TGCGCCAGCAGCCCCGGACAGGGGGCCATGAACACTGAAGCTTTCTTT.

J is TRBJ2-1 and V is TRBV6-4; 7 bases agree with TRBD1. V shed 0 bases, J shed 4 bases, and the junction held 6 bases outside the gene matches. This CDR3 is built from 16 residues. The germline V gene encodes CDR1 MRHNA and CDR2 SNTAGT. The CDR3 DNA reads TGTGCCAGCAGTGACTCGCGACAGGGAGAATACAATGAGCAGTTCTTC. Protein sequence: CASSDSRQGEYNEQFF.

This chain connects TRBV5-1 to TRBJ1-1; unclear D gene. Germline V gene lookup returns CDR1 SGHRS and CDR2 YFSETQ. Trimming left V 9 bases short and J 3 bases short, with 18 bases between. The CDR3 is 14 residues long. The CDR3 loop reads CATAIEATDTEAFF. CDR3 sequence (DNA): TGCGCCACTGCGATCGAAGCAACCGACACTGAAGCTTTCTTT.

The rearrangement links TRBV6-1 to TRBJ1-1; no clear D. The length of the CDR3 is 12 residues. The V gene's germline CDR1 is MNHNS and CDR2 SASEGT. V was pared by 6 bases and J by 10 bases, with 15 bases between. The CDR3 loop reads CASRSFDEGAFF. The CDR3 bases are TGTGCCAGCAGGAGCTTCGATGAGGGAGCTTTCTTT.

V is TRBV7-2 and J is TRBJ1-2; weak D call: TRBD1 (5 bases). The CDR3 loop spans 15 amino acids. The germline CDR1 and CDR2 sequences are SGHTA and FQGNSA. V lost 4 bases, J lost 5 bases, and 17 bases lay in between. CDR3 DNA sequence: TGTGCCAGCAGCTCCCTTGGGTGGGACTTGTATGGCTACACCTTC. Translated: CASSSLGWDLYGYTF.

The chain uses TRBV7-2 and TRBJ1-2, with D perhaps matching TRBD1 (6 bases). CDR1 is SGHTA and CDR2 is FQGNSA in the germline V gene. The CDR3 extends over 13 amino acids. Trimming left V 2 bases short and J 4 bases short, with 8 bases between. For the CDR3, the DNA is TGTGCCAGCAGCTTAACAGGGCGCTATGGCTACACCTTC. This codes for CASSLTGRYGYTF. Full variable domain (rest looked up from reference TRBV7-2 and TRBJ1-2): GAGVSQSPSNKVTEKGKDVELRCDPISGHTALYWYRQSLGQGLEFLIYFQGNSAPDKSGLPSDRFSAERTGGSVSTLTIQRTQQEDSAVYLCASSLTGRYGYTFGSGTRLTVV.

The J gene is TRBJ1-2, the V gene TRBV6-6; TRBD1 matches 7 bases. The CDR3 consists of 13 residues. V shed 4 bases and J 3 bases; nucleotides not matched to a gene: 2. The V gene's germline CDR1 is MNHNY and CDR2 SVGAGI (reference sequence). Here the CDR3 reads CASSSGTDYGYTF. CDR3 nucleotide sequence: TGTGCCAGCAGTTCCGGGACAGACTATGGCTACACCTTC.

The sample holds a few counts of this clone. The chain employs TRBV4-2 and TRBJ2-3; TRBD1 is a possible D gene (6 bases). Germline V gene lookup returns CDR1 LGHNA and CDR2 YNFKEQ. The CDR3 consists of 16 residues. V was cut by 3 bases and J by 3 bases, with 16 bases left in between. The CDR3 DNA follows: TGTGCCAGCAGCCAGGCTGCAGGGGCGACTACAGATACGCAGTATTTT. This translates into CASSQAAGATTDTQYF.

The rearrangement links TRBV30 to TRBJ1-2; weak D call: TRBD1 (6 bases). From germline, CDR1 is GTSNPN and CDR2 SVGIG (reference sequence). The ends were cut back, 3 bases at V and 2 bases at J, with 10 bases in the middle. This CDR3 region has 13 residues. For the CDR3, the DNA is TGTGCCTGGAGCCTGGGGGCCAACTATGGCTACACCTTC. This sequence encodes CAWSLGANYGYTF.

There are a few counts of this clone. J is TRBJ1-3 and V is TRBV10-3; 7 bases are shared with TRBD1. The CDR3 totals 15 residues. The V and J ends lost 8 bases and 0 bases, in that order; junction bases with no gene match: 7. The germline V gene encodes CDR1 ENHRY and CDR2 SYGVKD. The CDR3 protein is CAIGSTGISGNTIYF. For the CDR3, the DNA is TGTGCCATCGGGTCGACAGGGATCTCTGGAAACACCATATATTTT.

The J gene is TRBJ2-5, the V gene TRBV30; 13 positions agree with TRBD2. The CDR3 spans 16 residues. The trim removed 5 bases at V and 6 bases at J, leaving 12 bases unmatched. Germline V lookup: CDR1 GTSNPN, CDR2 SVGIG (reference sequence). CDR3 in amino acids: CAWVGTSGNRRKTQYF. In DNA form, the CDR3 reads TGTGCCTGGGTCGGGACTAGCGGGAACCGACGAAAGACCCAGTACTTC.

The rearrangement joins TRBV13 to TRBJ2-7; TRBD2 matches 8 bases. Germline trimming cut 6 bases from V and 0 bases from J; bases unmatched to any gene: 10. Looked up from germline, CDR1 is PRHDT and CDR2 is FYEKMQ (reference sequence). The CDR3 consists of 16 residues. The CDR3 region is CASRSREGGGSYEQYF. CDR3 bases: TGTGCCAGCAGATCCCGGGAGGGTGGCGGCTCCTACGAGCAGTACTTC.

The chain employs TRBV7-3 and TRBJ2-7; TRBD1 aligns across 9 bases. V gave up 5 bases and J gave up 6 bases; unmatched junction bases: 5. Germline CDR1 reads SGHTA; CDR2 reads FQGTGA. The CDR3 loop spans 13 amino acids. CDR3 residues: CASSANRGREQYF. CDR3 sequence (DNA): TGTGCCAGCAGCGCTAACAGGGGGCGCGAGCAGTACTTC.

This sequence joins TRBV7-9 and TRBJ2-3; TRBD1 might be the D (6 bases). V was shortened by 3 bases and J by 2 bases, with 9 bases between the two germline ends. This CDR3 region has 14 residues. Germline V gives CDR1 SEHNR, CDR2 FQNEAQ (reference sequence). CDR3 sequence: CASSFGQITDTQYF. CDR3 bases: TGTGCCAGCAGCTTCGGACAGATCACAGATACGCAGTATTTT.

The V gene is TRBV7-6, the J gene TRBJ2-2; TRBD2 matches at 9 bases. There are 18 residues in the CDR3. The V gene's germline CDR1 is SGHVS and CDR2 FNYEAQ. J was trimmed by 0 bases and V by 2 bases; bases with no gene match: 7. CDR3 DNA: TGTGCCAGCAGCTTACCATTGAGCGGGAGGCCGAACACCGGGGAGCTGTTTTTT. Its protein product is CASSLPLSGRPNTGELFF.

This clone was observed at least ten times. The V gene is TRBV7-2, the J gene TRBJ1-1, with TRBD1 matching 9 bases. The germline gives CDR1 SGHTA, CDR2 FQGNSA. The CDR3 consists of 14 residues. Trimming took 6 bases from V and 11 from J; bases not matched to a gene: 13. The CDR3 loop is CASSEGTGMGMAFF. CDR3 nucleotides: TGTGCCAGCAGTGAGGGGACAGGGATGGGGATGGCTTTCTTT. The whole variable domain, remainder taken from reference TRBV7-2 and TRBJ1-1, is GAGVSQSPSNKVTEKGKDVELRCDPISGHTALYWYRQSLGQGLEFLIYFQGNSAPDKSGLPSDRFSAERTGGSVSTLTIQRTQQEDSAVYLCASSEGTGMGMAFFGQGTRLTVV.

CDR3 protein: CASSLIQRKRFSYNEQFF. CDR3 DNA: TGTGCCAGCAGCTTAATCCAGCGGAAGAGGTTCTCCTACAATGAGCAGTTCTTC. J is TRBJ2-1 and V is TRBV11-2, with a possible D match to TRBD2 (5 bases). CDR3 length equals 18 residues. Trimming cost V 2 bases and J 0 bases, with 17 bases left between them. Germline assignment: CDR1 SGHAT and CDR2 FQNNGV.

The chain employs TRBV28 and TRBJ2-5, with D perhaps matching TRBD2 (5 bases). Trimming left V 3 bases short and J 3 bases short, with 17 bases between. Looked up from germline, CDR1 is MDHEN and CDR2 is SYDVKM. This CDR3 has 16 amino acids. In DNA form, the CDR3 reads TGTGCCAGCAGTTTTGGCCGGGGTCGTATAGAAGAGACCCAGTACTTC. It encodes CASSFGRGRIEETQYF.

The chain has TRBV7-2 and TRBJ2-7, with a tentative D call TRBD1 (6 bases). Between the trimmed V and J ends, which lost 5 bases and 2 bases, there was a span of 7 bases. The CDR3 extends over 12 amino acids. In germline, CDR1 is SGHTA, CDR2 FQGNSA. Written as DNA, the CDR3 is TGTGCCAGCAGCCGACAGGCCTACGAGCAGTACTTC. Translated: CASSRQAYEQYF.

This chain uses TRBV2 with TRBJ2-4; D may be TRBD1 (7 bases). The germline gives CDR1 SNHLY, CDR2 FYNNEI. This CDR3 spans 17 amino acids. V lost 5 bases, J lost 8 bases, and 25 bases lay in between. CDR3 amino acids: CASSYTRGTDPSDIQYF. DNA of the CDR3: TGTGCCAGCAGTTATACACGGGGGACAGACCCATCCGACATTCAGTACTTC.